The present TCR beta chain was sequenced within a study of T-cell memory formation after mild COVID-19. Study-wide points: Most CD4+ clones that shrank were in CM and EM, while CD8+ ones turned up in EMRA.

TCRdb analysed the 5' RACE reads with MiXCR anew, one entry per CDR3 protein. The repertoire includes over 120,000 distinct CDR3 sequences, about 5.5% of them detected once, and about 2% sits in the top ten. Regarding this clonotype: The antigen is undetermined.

This CDR3 spans 14 amino acids. Germline V gene lookup returns CDR1 LGHDT and CDR2 YNNKEL (reference sequence). V was pared by 3 bases and J by 3 bases, with 11 bases between. The receptor comes from an adult woman who had mild COVID-19 (a few samples of this study predate the infection). Cell type and time point are not known. Source material: PBMCs or a T cell subset sorted from them (not recorded which). The V and J genes are TRBV3-1 and TRBJ2-5; D tentatively reads TRBD1 or TRBD2 (7 bases each). The CDR3 is CASSQQGGEETQYF. CDR3 coding DNA: TGTGCCAGCAGCCAGCAGGGGGGGGAAGAGACCCAGTACTTC.